The rows below give T cell receptor beta chains drawn from one sample of a study of a mutant IDH1 vaccine in newly diagnosed glioma. Only in-frame clones appear in the TCRdb table, and some are missing; sequencing was by immunoSEQ multiplex PCR. Of 60,000 or so clones in the sample, 80% to 85% are singletons; the top ten hold about 4%. Antigens for these TCRs are unknown. The source was PBMCs, collected from a glioma patient whose treatment included an IDH1 peptide vaccine. The receptors shown here come from a man younger than 40 with glioma. Both conserved end residues are part of each CDR3. D genes are given only for firm matches. Expanded clones are given a class, and other clones once, few, many or no size at all.

V	J	D	size	CDR3	DNA
TRBV28	TRBJ1-2	TRBD1	.	CASSLEGPGGLRGHGYTF	TGTGCCAGCAGCCTGGAGGGGCCAGGGGGACTCCGGGGCCATGGCTACACCTTC
TRBV5-8	TRBJ1-2	.	.	CASSVGARLYGYTF	TGTGCCAGCAGCGTTGGGGCCAGGCTCTATGGCTACACCTTC
TRBV6-1	TRBJ1-3	.	.	CASRRGSSGNTIYF	TGTGCCAGCAGAAGAGGTAGCTCTGGAAACACCATATATTTT
TRBV4-1	TRBJ2-3	TRBD2	.	CASSQELAGGLGTNTQYF	TGCGCCAGCAGCCAAGAATTAGCGGGGGGTCTGGGTACTAATACGCAGTATTTT
TRBV5-6	TRBJ1-1	.	.	CASSPTGNTEAFF	TGTGCCAGCAGCCCCACCGGGAACACTGAAGCTTTCTTT
TRBV2	TRBJ1-1	.	.	CASSVPVGGRAEAFF	TGTGCCAGCAGTGTCCCGGTAGGGGGGCGCGCTGAAGCTTTCTTT
TRBV5-1	TRBJ2-7	TRBD1	.	CASSSRQGKKAYEQYF	TGCGCCAGCAGCTCAAGACAGGGGAAGAAAGCTTACGAGCAGTACTTC
TRBV15	TRBJ1-2	.	.	CATSRDAPYGYTF	TGTGCCACCAGCAGAGATGCTCCCTATGGCTACACCTTC
TRBV5-1	TRBJ1-2	TRBD1	.	CASSLPGTGNYGYTF	TGCGCCAGCAGCTTGCCCGGGACAGGGAACTATGGCTACACCTTC
TRBV7-6	TRBJ2-1	TRBD2	.	CASTERGLAGGNLYNEQFF	TGTGCCAGCACCGAGAGGGGACTAGCGGGGGGGAATCTCTACAATGAGCAGTTCTTC
TRBV29-1	TRBJ2-3	TRBD2	.	CSAKRGGQDTQYF	TGCAGCGCAAAGCGGGGGGGTCAAGATACGCAGTATTTT
TRBV5-1	TRBJ2-5	.	.	CASSLGELKETQYF	TGCGCCAGCAGCTTGGGAGAATTAAAGGAGACCCAGTACTTC
TRBV6-5	TRBJ1-2	.	.	CASSYWAGDGYTF	TGTGCCAGCAGTTACTGGGCAGGGGATGGCTACACCTTC
TRBV30	TRBJ2-1	.	.	CAWSVLVGNEQFF	TGTGCCTGGAGTGTACTGGTGGGCAATGAGCAGTTCTTC
TRBV11-2	TRBJ1-2	.	.	CASSFQAANYGYTF	TGTGCCAGCAGCTTCCAAGCCGCTAACTATGGCTACACCTTC
TRBV9	TRBJ2-7	.	.	CASSVGGVLYEQYF	TGTGCCAGCAGCGTAGGTGGAGTTTTATACGAGCAGTACTTC
TRBV28	TRBJ1-6	.	.	CASSLKIRLNSPLHF	TGTGCCAGCAGTTTGAAAATAAGGCTGAATTCACCCCTCCACTTT
TRBV27	TRBJ2-7	.	.	CASSFRGTRYEQYF	TGTGCCAGCAGTTTTCGGGGGACGCGCTACGAGCAGTACTTC
TRBV28	TRBJ2-7	.	.	CASSLSPSYGGYEQYF	TGTGCCAGCAGTTTATCCCCTAGCTACGGAGGCTACGAGCAGTACTTC
TRBV7-6	TRBJ2-1	TRBD1	.	CASSFDRGNEQFF	TGTGCCAGCAGCTTCGACAGGGGAAATGAGCAGTTCTTC
TRBV5-4	TRBJ2-7	.	.	CASSFRGIKPYEQYF	TGTGCCAGCAGCTTTAGGGGGATCAAGCCCTACGAGCAGTACTTC
TRBV5-5	TRBJ1-2	.	.	CASSRGQTTKTNYDYTF	TGTGCCAGCAGCCGAGGACAGACTACCAAAACTAACTATGACTACACCTTC
TRBV5-4	TRBJ2-1	.	few	CASSNLFRGGEQFF	TGTGCCAGCAGCAACCTATTCCGTGGCGGTGAGCAGTTCTTC
TRBV15	TRBJ1-5	.	.	CATSTRGADQPQHF	TGTGCCACCAGCACGCGGGGGGCCGATCAGCCCCAGCATTTT
TRBV30	TRBJ1-5	.	few	CAWSTGHSNQPQHF	TGTGCCTGGAGCACGGGCCATAGCAATCAGCCCCAGCATTTT
TRBV7-9	TRBJ1-5	.	.	CASSLGSGQPQHF	TGTGCCAGCAGCTTAGGGTCTGGTCAGCCCCAGCATTTT
TRBV7-7	TRBJ1-1	TRBD1	.	CASSQRGGGLTEAFF	TGTGCCAGCAGCCAGAGGGGAGGGGGCCTCACTGAAGCTTTCTTT
TRBV14	TRBJ1-5	TRBD1	few	CASSRSTGYSNQPQHF	TGTGCCAGCAGCCGTTCGACAGGGTATAGCAATCAGCCCCAGCATTTT